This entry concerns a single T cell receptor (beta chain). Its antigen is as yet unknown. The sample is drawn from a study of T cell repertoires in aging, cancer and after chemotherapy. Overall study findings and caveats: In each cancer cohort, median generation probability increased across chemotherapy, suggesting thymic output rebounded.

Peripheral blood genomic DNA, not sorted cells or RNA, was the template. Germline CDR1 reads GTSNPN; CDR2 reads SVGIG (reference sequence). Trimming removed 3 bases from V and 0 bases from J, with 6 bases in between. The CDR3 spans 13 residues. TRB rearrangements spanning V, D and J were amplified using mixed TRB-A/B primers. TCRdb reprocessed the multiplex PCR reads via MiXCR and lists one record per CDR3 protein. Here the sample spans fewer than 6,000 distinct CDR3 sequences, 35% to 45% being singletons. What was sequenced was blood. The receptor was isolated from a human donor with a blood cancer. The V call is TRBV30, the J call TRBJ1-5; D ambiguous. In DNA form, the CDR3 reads TGTGCCTGGAGGGAGGATAGCAATCAGCCCCAGCATTTT. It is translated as CAWREDSNQPQHF.